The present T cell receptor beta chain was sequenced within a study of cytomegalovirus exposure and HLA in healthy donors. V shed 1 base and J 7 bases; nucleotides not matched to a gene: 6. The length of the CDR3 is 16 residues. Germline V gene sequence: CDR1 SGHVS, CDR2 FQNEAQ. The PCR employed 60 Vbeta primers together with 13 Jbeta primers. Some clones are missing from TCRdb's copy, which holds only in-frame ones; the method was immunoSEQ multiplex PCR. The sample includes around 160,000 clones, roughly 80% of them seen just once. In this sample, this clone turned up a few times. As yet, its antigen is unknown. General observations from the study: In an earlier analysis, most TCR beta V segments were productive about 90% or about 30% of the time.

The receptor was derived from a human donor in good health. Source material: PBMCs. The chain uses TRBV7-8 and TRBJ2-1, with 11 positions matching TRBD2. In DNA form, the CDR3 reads TGTGCCAGCAGCTTAGGGTTAGCGGGGGGGCAAAATGAGCAGTTCTTC. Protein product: CASSLGLAGGQNEQFF.